These 31 T cell receptor beta chains were sequenced from one sample in a study of OX40 agonist ivuxolimab in advanced cancers. Library method: the immunoSEQ multiplex PCR assay. This immuneACCESS table, as held by TCRdb, lists in-frame sequences with V and J called but not all clones. Of the missing ones, under half trace to an unresolved V gene in checked studies; the others have no known cause. This sample lists approximately 25,000 clones; 85% to 90% were detected once. 48% of the sample goes to the ten largest clones. Sequencing used CD4+ or CD8+ T cells sorted from blood, obtained in a trial of the OX40 agonist ivuxolimab. Source of these receptors: an adult with an advanced solid tumor such as melanoma, head and neck, liver or kidney cancer.

The rearrangement joins TRBV7-9 to TRBJ2-4; TRBD2 aligns across 10 bases. The germline V gene encodes CDR1 SEHNR and CDR2 FQNEAQ (reference sequence). The CDR3 length is 15 residues. The ends lost 5 bases at V and 10 bases at J; junction bases unmatched: 11. In DNA, the CDR3 is TGTGCCAGCAGCCCCCCTTCGACTAGCGGGCGTATTCAGTACTTC. The encoded protein is CASSPPSTSGRIQYF.

This chain joins TRBV27 and TRBJ2-7; TRBD1 matches 7 bases. Per germline, CDR1 MNHEY and CDR2 SMNVEV (reference sequence). V lost 3 bases, J lost 2 bases, and 7 bases stayed unmatched. The CDR3 covers 15 residues. The CDR3: CASSLVTGSPYEQYF. Here the CDR3 DNA reads TGTGCCAGCAGTTTGGTGACAGGGTCCCCCTACGAGCAGTACTTC.

This chain uses TRBV5-4 with TRBJ2-7; 7 nucleotides match TRBD2. CDR3 length: 15 amino acids. CDR1 and CDR2 (germline): SGHNT, YYREEE (reference sequence). The trim removed 0 bases at V and 0 bases at J, leaving 3 bases unmatched. The chain's CDR3 is CASSLAAGLSYEQYF. The CDR3 DNA reads as TGTGCCAGCAGCTTGGCAGCGGGACTCTCCTACGAGCAGTACTTC. The full variable domain, with the rest looked up from reference TRBV5-4 and TRBJ2-7, is ETGVTQSPTHLIKTRGQQVTLRCSSQSGHNTVSWYQQALGQGPQFIFQYYREEENGRGNFPPRFSGLQFPNYSSELNVNALELDDSALYLCASSLAAGLSYEQYFGPGTRLTVT.

The chain links TRBV30 to TRBJ1-5; D possibly corresponds to TRBD1 (5 bases). This CDR3 region has 16 residues. V was cut by 2 bases and J by 0 bases, with 14 bases left in between. CDR1 is GTSNPN, CDR2 SVGIG, per germline (reference sequence). CDR3: CAWSRGDTYSNQPQHF. The CDR3 nucleotides read TGTGCCTGGAGTAGGGGCGACACCTATAGCAATCAGCCCCAGCATTTT. The full variable domain, rest sourced from reference TRBV30 and TRBJ1-5, is SQTIHQWPATLVQPVGSPLSLECTVEGTSNPNLYWYRQAAGRGLQLLFYSVGIGQISSEVPQNLSASRPQDRQFILSSKKLLLSDSGFYLCAWSRGDTYSNQPQHFGDGTRLSIL.

The chain's CDR3 is CASSLGGGAGAYNEQFF. In nucleotides, the CDR3 is TGTGCCAGCAGCCTTGGCGGTGGGGCAGGGGCCTACAATGAGCAGTTCTTC. The chain uses TRBV13 and TRBJ2-1, with D perhaps TRBD1 (6 bases). The CDR3 contains 17 residues. V lost 5 bases and J lost 2, with 19 bases in between. CDR1 and CDR2 from the germline V gene are PRHDT and FYEKMQ (reference sequence).

This clone appeared once. The rearrangement joins TRBV7-9 to TRBJ2-3, with D hard to call. Trimming shortened V by 1 base and J by 4 bases, and 3 bases separated the two germline ends. The germline V gene encodes CDR1 SEHNR and CDR2 FQNEAQ (reference sequence). This CDR3 is 12 amino acids long. CDR3 residues: CASSLGPDTQYF. CDR3 DNA sequence: TGTGCCAGCAGCTTAGGACCAGATACGCAGTATTTT.

The chain carries TRBV11-2 and TRBJ2-1, with 8 bases aligning to TRBD2. The CDR3 is made up of 16 amino acids. Unmatched junction bases numbered 6, after V lost 0 bases and J lost 5 bases. Per the germline V gene, CDR1 is SGHAT and CDR2 is FQNNGV. In DNA, the CDR3 is TGTGCCAGCAGCTTAGATCCCGGGGGGGGCAACAATGAGCAGTTCTTC. Protein: CASSLDPGGGNNEQFF.

The chain combines TRBV27 with TRBJ2-5; 8 positions match TRBD1. The better agreement between TRBJ2-7 and the DNA end casts doubt on the J call. Germline CDR1 is MNHEY and CDR2 is SMNVEV (reference sequence). The CDR3 covers 13 residues. DNA for the CDR3: TGTGCCAGCAGGGACAGGGTATCCTACGAGCAGTACTTC. This sequence encodes CASRDRVSYEQYF.

About this clone: A far larger clone is just one base off, so this is likely a read error. V and J are TRBV30 and TRBJ2-7; no clear D gene. CDR3 size: 11 residues. Per germline, CDR1 GTSNPN and CDR2 SVGIG (reference sequence). V dropped 2 bases and J dropped 2 bases, with 4 bases sitting between them. CDR3 nucleotide sequence: TGTGCCTGGAGTTCGGCCTACGAGCAGTACTTC. Amino acids: CAWSSAYEQYF.

This chain joins TRBV5-1 and TRBJ1-1; D gene uncertain. Germline V gene sequence: CDR1 SGHRS, CDR2 YFSETQ. The CDR3 contains 15 residues. Deletions cut 0 bases from V and 0 bases from J, with 9 bases between. CDR3 amino acids: CASSLDRVMNTEAFF. CDR3 in DNA: TGCGCCAGCAGCTTGGATAGAGTCATGAACACTGAAGCTTTCTTT.

The chain combines TRBV27 with TRBJ1-6; weak D call: TRBD1 (6 bases). The germline V gene has CDR1 MNHEY and CDR2 SMNVEV (reference sequence). The CDR3 contains 16 residues. V lost 5 bases to trimming and J lost 5 bases, with 16 bases between them. The CDR3 DNA reads TGTGCCAGCAGTGCCTCAGGGGTTGCTCATAATTCACCCCTCCACTTT. The encoded protein is CASSASGVAHNSPLHF.

This chain links TRBV11-2 with TRBJ2-7; D not certain. The CDR3 sequence is 12 residues long. Trimming pared 6 bases from V and 6 bases from J, leaving 12 bases between. CDR1 and CDR2 from the germline V gene are SGHAT and FQNNGV. The CDR3 loop is CASRGLDVEQYF. Written as DNA, the CDR3 is TGTGCCAGCAGAGGGCTGGATGTCGAGCAGTACTTC.

The J gene is TRBJ1-2, the V gene TRBV27, with D possibly being TRBD1 (5 bases). The CDR3 covers 16 residues. CDR1 and CDR2 (germline): MNHEY, SMNVEV (reference sequence). Trimming left V 1 base short and J 2 bases short, with 14 bases between. CDR3 region: CASSLWARGGNYGYTF. The CDR3 DNA is TGTGCCAGCAGTTTATGGGCCCGGGGGGGGAACTATGGCTACACCTTC.

In its sample, this clone was seen once. The chain has TRBV5-1 and TRBJ2-3; 8 bases line up with TRBD2. Germline V gene lookup returns CDR1 SGHRS and CDR2 YFSETQ. This CDR3 is 17 amino acids long. After removal of 6 bases from V and 3 bases from J, the junction contained 15 bases not matched to a gene. The CDR3 reads CASTDLPVRGGTDTQYF. The CDR3 DNA follows: TGCGCCAGCACTGATTTACCCGTACGGGGGGGTACAGATACGCAGTATTTT.

The chain joins TRBV6-1 to TRBJ1-2, with D hard to call. The CDR3 is 12 residues long. In germline, CDR1 is MNHNS, CDR2 SASEGT. The V gene lost 8 bases and the J gene lost 4 bases, with 11 bases spanning the gap. CDR3 in DNA: TGTGCCAGCGAACCAAGTCGCTATGGCTACACCTTC. Its translation is CASEPSRYGYTF.

The rearrangement joins TRBV5-6 to TRBJ2-1, with 9 bases aligning to TRBD1. The CDR3 is made up of 15 amino acids. Per germline, CDR1 SGHDT and CDR2 YYEEEE. V lost 4 bases to trimming and J lost 1 base; unmatched junction nucleotides: 3. In DNA, the CDR3 is TGTGCCAGCAGCGCCGGGACAGGGTCCTACAATGAGCAGTTCTTC. Translation gives CASSAGTGSYNEQFF.

The genes are TRBV13 and TRBJ2-1; 9 nucleotides match TRBD1. J was trimmed by 7 bases and V by 3 bases; bases with no gene match: 7. This CDR3 contains 15 residues. Germline lookup yields CDR1 PRHDT and CDR2 FYEKMQ (reference sequence). The CDR3 nucleotides are TGTGCCAGCAGCTTCCCCGGGACAGGGAGTAATGAGCAGTTCTTC. Amino acids: CASSFPGTGSNEQFF. Variable domain in full (rest from reference TRBV13 and TRBJ2-1): AAGVIQSPRHLIKEKRETATLKCYPIPRHDTVYWYQQGPGQDPQFLISFYEKMQSDKGSIPDRFSAQQFSDYHSELNMSSLELGDSALYFCASSFPGTGSNEQFFGPGTRLTVL.

The rearrangement uses TRBV7-9 and TRBJ1-6; the D is unclear. Trimming removed 4 bases from V and 4 bases from J, with 11 bases in between. This CDR3 spans 15 amino acids. Looked up from germline, CDR1 is SEHNR and CDR2 is FQNEAQ (reference sequence). CDR3 in DNA: TGTGCCAGCAGCTCCTCTACGAGTTATAATTCACCCCTCCACTTT. This codes for CASSSSTSYNSPLHF. Variable domain in full (rest from reference TRBV7-9 and TRBJ1-6): DTGVSQNPRHKITKRGQNVTFRCDPISEHNRLYWYRQTLGQGPEFLTYFQNEAQLEKSRLLSDRFSAERPKGSFSTLEIQRTEQGDSAMYLCASSSSTSYNSPLHFGNGTRLTVT.

V gene TRBV6-5 combines with J gene TRBJ2-1, with D maybe TRBD2 (6 bases). Germline assignment: CDR1 MNHEY and CDR2 SVGAGI. The CDR3 loop spans 15 amino acids. V lost 5 bases, J lost 2 bases, and 13 bases lay in between. CDR3 in amino acids: CASSPRDSPYNEQFF. In DNA form, the CDR3 reads TGTGCCAGCAGTCCCCGGGACTCCCCCTACAATGAGCAGTTCTTC.

The chain links TRBV7-9 to TRBJ2-7; no clear D. This CDR3 has 13 residues. The ends were cut back, 4 bases at V and 1 base at J, with 8 bases in the middle. Per the germline V gene, CDR1 is SEHNR and CDR2 is FQNEAQ (reference sequence). The CDR3 sequence: CASSSGHSYEQYF. In nucleotides, the CDR3 is TGTGCCAGCAGCTCCGGGCATTCCTACGAGCAGTACTTC.

In this sample, this clone turned up a few times. The gene calls are TRBV28 and TRBJ1-6, with D possibly being TRBD1 (6 bases). The CDR3 covers 12 residues. Germline CDR1 is MDHEN and CDR2 is SYDVKM. Trimming removed 5 bases at V and 8 bases at J, with 7 bases between. DNA for the CDR3: TGTGCCAGCAGTCCAGGGGATTCACCCCTCCACTTT. It encodes CASSPGDSPLHF.

As DNA, the CDR3 is TGTGCCAGCAGCGATACTGAGCAGTACTTC. Protein product: CASSDTEQYF. The V gene is TRBV6-1, the J gene TRBJ2-7; D gene uncertain. The CDR3 totals 10 residues. The V gene's germline CDR1 is MNHNS and CDR2 SASEGT. Trimming left V 6 bases short and J 7 bases short, with 7 bases between.

The J gene is TRBJ2-1, the V gene TRBV4-2, with 12 bases fitting TRBD2. This CDR3 has 18 amino acids. Trimming removed 4 bases from V and 7 bases from J; junction bases left unmatched: 14. Looked up from germline, CDR1 is LGHNA and CDR2 is YNFKEQ. Here the CDR3 reads CASSPYRELAGGGNEQFF. CDR3 bases: TGTGCCAGCAGCCCTTACAGGGAGCTAGCGGGGGGGGGTAATGAGCAGTTCTTC.

This rearrangement joins TRBV4-1 to TRBJ1-5; D is possibly TRBD1 (6 bases). Per the germline V gene, CDR1 is MGHRA and CDR2 is YSYEKL. Trimming pared 4 bases from V and 6 bases from J, leaving 22 bases between. There are 17 residues in the CDR3. CDR3 loop: CASSREPPGALVQPQHF. The CDR3, as DNA: TGCGCCAGCAGCCGGGAACCCCCGGGGGCGTTGGTTCAGCCCCAGCATTTT.

V usage is TRBV6-6 and J usage is TRBJ2-7; D is ambiguous. The V end lost 3 bases, the J end lost 4 bases, and 13 bases lay between the germline ends. This CDR3 is built from 14 residues. In germline, CDR1 is MNHNY, CDR2 SVGAGI (reference sequence). The DNA for the CDR3 is TGTGCCAGCAGTTATCTGCGTTCTGGTTACGAGCAGTACTTC. Translating gives CASSYLRSGYEQYF.

This clone was seen just once. The rearrangement uses TRBV6-1 and TRBJ1-2, with 7 bases matching TRBD1. The junction had 8 bases not matched to a gene; V was cut back by 1 base and J by 3 bases. The CDR3 totals 16 residues. Per the germline V gene, CDR1 is MNHNS and CDR2 is SASEGT. The CDR3 sequence: CASSEEARGTYYGYTF. The CDR3 DNA is TGTGCCAGCAGTGAAGAGGCCAGGGGGACATACTATGGCTACACCTTC.

The chain employs TRBV2 and TRBJ2-1; 8 positions agree with TRBD1. Per germline, CDR1 SNHLY and CDR2 FYNNEI. The CDR3 has 13 amino acids. This chain's CDR3 is CAARTGTYNEQFF. CDR3 nucleotides: TGTGCGGCCCGGACAGGGACCTACAATGAGCAGTTCTTC.

This sequence joins TRBV18 and TRBJ2-3; no definite D call. V was trimmed by 2 bases and J by 1 base, leaving 13 bases between them. This CDR3 contains 16 residues. The germline V gene encodes CDR1 KGHSH and CDR2 LQKENI. DNA of the CDR3: TGTGCCAGCTCACCATGGGTGGGATTTGGCACAGATACGCAGTATTTT. This gives the protein CASSPWVGFGTDTQYF.

The chain carries TRBV30 and TRBJ2-1; possibly TRBD1 for D (6 bases). Trimming cost V 5 bases and J 4 bases, with 9 bases left between them. This CDR3 has 12 amino acids. Germline V gene sequence: CDR1 GTSNPN, CDR2 SVGIG (reference sequence). The CDR3 DNA reads as TGTGCCTGGGACGGACAGTACAATGAGCAGTTCTTC. This codes for CAWDGQYNEQFF. Based on the CDR3 plus reference TRBV30 and TRBJ2-1, the full variable domain is SQTIHQWPATLVQPVGSPLSLECTVEGTSNPNLYWYRQAAGRGLQLLFYSVGIGQISSEVPQNLSASRPQDRQFILSSKKLLLSDSGFYLCAWDGQYNEQFFGPGTRLTVL.

The chain has TRBV27 and TRBJ2-7, with 9 positions matching TRBD1. With V trimmed by 3 bases and J by 5 bases, 5 bases remained unmatched. This CDR3 has 14 amino acids. CDR1 and CDR2 (germline): MNHEY, SMNVEV (reference sequence). This CDR3 is CASSFQDRGHEQYF. CDR3 nucleotides: TGTGCCAGCAGTTTCCAGGACAGGGGCCACGAGCAGTACTTC.

The genes are TRBV18 and TRBJ1-2; D remains unclear. CDR1 is KGHSH, CDR2 LQKENI, per germline. V dropped 3 bases and J dropped 3 bases, with 14 bases sitting between them. The CDR3 runs to 15 residues. CDR3 amino acids: CASSPLAGLHYGYTF. The CDR3 nucleotides read TGTGCCAGCTCACCCCTTGCCGGGCTGCACTATGGCTACACCTTC.